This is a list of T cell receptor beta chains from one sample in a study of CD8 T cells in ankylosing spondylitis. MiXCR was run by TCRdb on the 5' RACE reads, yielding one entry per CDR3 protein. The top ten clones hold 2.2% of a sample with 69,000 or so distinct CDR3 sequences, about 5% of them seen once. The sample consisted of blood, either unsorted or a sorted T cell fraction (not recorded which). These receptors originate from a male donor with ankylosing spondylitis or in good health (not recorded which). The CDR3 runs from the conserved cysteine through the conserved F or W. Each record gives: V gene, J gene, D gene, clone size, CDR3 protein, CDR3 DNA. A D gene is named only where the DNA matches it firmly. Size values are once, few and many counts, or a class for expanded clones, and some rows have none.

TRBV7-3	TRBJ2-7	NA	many	CASSLVGQSSYEQYF	TGTGCCAGCAGCTTAGTCGGACAGTCTTCCTACGAGCAGTACTTC
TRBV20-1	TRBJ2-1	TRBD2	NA	CSATGGGYNEQFF	TGCAGTGCCACCGGCGGGGGTTACAATGAGCAGTTCTTC
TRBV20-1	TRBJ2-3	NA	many	CSASVEDTQYF	TGCAGTGCTAGTGTAGAAGATACGCAGTATTTT
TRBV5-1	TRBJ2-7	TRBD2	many	CASSLDPAGEQYF	TGCGCCAGCAGCTTGGACCCAGCGGGGGAGCAGTACTTC
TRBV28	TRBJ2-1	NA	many	CASSTRVRVYNEQFF	TGTGCCAGCAGTACGCGGGTGAGGGTCTACAATGAGCAGTTCTTC
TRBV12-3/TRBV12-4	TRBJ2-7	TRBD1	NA	CASSFDARGIFEQYF	TGTGCCAGCAGTTTTGATGCCAGGGGGATCTTTGAGCAGTACTTC
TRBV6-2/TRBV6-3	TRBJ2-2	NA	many	CASTPGRNTGELFF	TGTGCCAGCACCCCGGGACGGAACACCGGGGAGCTGTTTTTT
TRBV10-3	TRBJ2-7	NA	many	CAISESIVRSYEQYF	TGTGCCATCAGTGAGTCGATAGTACGGAGCTACGAGCAGTACTTC
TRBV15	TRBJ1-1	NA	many	CATSPREGKAFF	TGTGCCACCAGCCCCAGGGAGGGTAAGGCTTTCTTT
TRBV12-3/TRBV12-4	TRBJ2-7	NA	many	CASSFRGKNYEQYF	TGTGCCAGCAGTTTCAGGGGTAAAAACTACGAGCAGTACTTC
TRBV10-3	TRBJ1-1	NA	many	CAISEGGEAFF	TGTGCCATCAGTGAAGGGGGTGAAGCTTTCTTT
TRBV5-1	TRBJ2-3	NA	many	CASKDDSATDTQYF	TGCGCCAGCAAGGACGACAGCGCCACAGATACGCAGTATTTT
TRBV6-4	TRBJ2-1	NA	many	CASSDEGGNEQFF	TGTGCCAGCAGTGATGAAGGGGGCAATGAGCAGTTCTTC
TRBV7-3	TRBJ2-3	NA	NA	CASSLKQAGAGDTQYF	TGTGCCAGCAGCTTAAAGCAGGCGGGGGCGGGGGATACGCAGTATTTT
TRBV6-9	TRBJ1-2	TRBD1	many	CASSYRTGTNYGYTF	TGTGCCAGCAGTTATCGGACAGGGACCAACTATGGCTACACCTTC
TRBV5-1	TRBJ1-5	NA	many	CASLLGDGEPQHF	TGCGCCAGCTTGTTAGGGGATGGTGAGCCCCAGCATTTT
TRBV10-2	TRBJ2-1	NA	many	CASSVPPGTLSYNEQFF	TGCGCCAGCAGTGTGCCGCCCGGGACTTTATCCTACAATGAGCAGTTCTTC
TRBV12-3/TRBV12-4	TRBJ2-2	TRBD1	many	CASSRDRVNTGELFF	TGTGCCAGCAGTCGGGACAGGGTGAACACCGGGGAGCTGTTTTTT
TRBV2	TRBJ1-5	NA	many	CASGQNVGVGYQPQHF	TGTGCCAGCGGCCAGAACGTAGGGGTTGGGTATCAGCCCCAGCATTTT
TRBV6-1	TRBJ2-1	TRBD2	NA	CASRKGTSGGYNEQFF	TGTGCCAGCAGGAAAGGGACTAGCGGGGGATACAATGAGCAGTTCTTC
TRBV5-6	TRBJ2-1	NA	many	CASSLGSISSNEQFF	TGTGCCAGCAGCTTGGGCAGTATATCTTCCAATGAGCAGTTCTTC
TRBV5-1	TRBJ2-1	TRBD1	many	CASSRTGVDEQFF	TGCGCCAGCAGCAGGACAGGGGTGGATGAGCAGTTCTTC
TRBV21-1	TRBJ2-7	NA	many	CARGEGVEQYF	TGTGCCCGAGGGGAAGGGGTCGAGCAGTACTTC
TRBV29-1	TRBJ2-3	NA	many	CSVEEAYTQYF	TGCAGCGTTGAAGAAGCGTATACGCAGTATTTT
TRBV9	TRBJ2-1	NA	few	CASSGGVQSFIGPEQFF	TGTGCCAGCAGCGGCGGGGTACAAAGCTTCATCGGTCCCGAGCAGTTCTTC
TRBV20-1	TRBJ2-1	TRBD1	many	CSADRDSPNEQFF	TGCAGTGCAGATAGGGACAGCCCCAATGAGCAGTTCTTC
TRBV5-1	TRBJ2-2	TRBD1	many	CASSPGQGAYTGELFF	TGCGCCAGCAGCCCGGGACAGGGCGCCTACACCGGGGAGCTGTTTTTT
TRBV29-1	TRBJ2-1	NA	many	CSVTRTQTWFF	TGCAGCGTTACTAGGACCCAAACCTGGTTCTTC
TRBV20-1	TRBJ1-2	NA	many	CRGPLTDYGYTF	TGCAGGGGGCCCCTGACGGACTATGGCTACACCTTC
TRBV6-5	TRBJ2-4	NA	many	CASSYVKIQYF	TGTGCCAGCAGTTACGTCAAGATTCAGTACTTC
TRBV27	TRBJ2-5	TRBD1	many	CASSLDRGHQETQYF	TGTGCCAGCAGTTTAGACAGGGGGCACCAAGAGACCCAGTACTTC
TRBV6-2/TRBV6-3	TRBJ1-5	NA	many	CASSYAGVLNQPQHF	TGTGCCAGCAGTTACGCAGGGGTGCTTAATCAGCCCCAGCATTTT
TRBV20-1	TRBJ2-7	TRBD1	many	CSATTGQGTYEQYF	TGCAGTGCTACTACGGGACAGGGAACCTACGAGCAGTACTTC
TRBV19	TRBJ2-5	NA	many	CASSIGNQETQYF	TGTGCCAGTAGTATTGGAAATCAAGAGACCCAGTACTTC
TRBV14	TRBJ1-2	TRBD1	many	CASSQDRNYGYTF	TGTGCCAGCAGCCAGGACAGGAACTATGGCTACACCTTC
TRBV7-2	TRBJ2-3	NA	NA	CASSPVFTGADTQYF	TGTGCCAGCAGCCCAGTATTTACCGGCGCAGATACGCAGTATTTT
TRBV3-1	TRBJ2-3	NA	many	CASSQDRSTDTQYF	TGTGCCAGCAGCCAAGATCGCAGCACAGATACGCAGTATTTT
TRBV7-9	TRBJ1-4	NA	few	CASRSINEKLFF	TGTGCCAGCAGAAGTATTAATGAAAAACTGTTTTTT
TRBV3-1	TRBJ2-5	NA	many	CASSQGAGLQETQYF	TGTGCCAGCAGCCAAGGCGCCGGCCTCCAAGAGACCCAGTACTTC
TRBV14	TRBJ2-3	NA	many	CASSQAVIGPDTQYF	TGTGCCAGCAGCCAAGCCGTGATAGGGCCAGATACGCAGTATTTT
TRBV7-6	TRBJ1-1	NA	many	CASSLGTPSEAFF	TGTGCCAGCAGCCTAGGGACCCCCTCTGAAGCTTTCTTT
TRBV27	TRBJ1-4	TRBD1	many	CASSVQGLVNEKLFF	TGTGCCAGCAGTGTACAGGGGTTGGTGAATGAAAAACTGTTTTTT
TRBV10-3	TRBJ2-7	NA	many	CATDDRSRYEQYF	TGTGCCACGGATGACAGGTCGCGTTACGAGCAGTACTTC
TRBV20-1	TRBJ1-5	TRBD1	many	CSARPDRGRAPQHF	TGCAGTGCTAGACCAGACAGGGGTCGGGCCCCCCAGCATTTT
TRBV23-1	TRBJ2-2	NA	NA	CASGLPRGGGELFF	TGCGCCAGCGGACTACCCAGGGGAGGCGGGGAGCTGTTTTTT
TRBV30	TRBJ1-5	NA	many	CAWSSGISNQPQHF	TGTGCCTGGAGTTCCGGGATTAGCAATCAGCCCCAGCATTTT
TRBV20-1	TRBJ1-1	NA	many	CSALRGPGNTEAFF	TGCAGTGCTCTCCGAGGCCCGGGGAACACTGAAGCTTTCTTT
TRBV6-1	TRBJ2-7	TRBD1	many	CASSGQGLSYEQYF	TGTGCCAGCAGTGGACAGGGGTTATCCTACGAGCAGTACTTC
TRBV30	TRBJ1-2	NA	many	CAWSAPRTGYYGYTF	TGTGCCTGGAGTGCTCCTCGTACAGGGTATTATGGCTACACCTTC
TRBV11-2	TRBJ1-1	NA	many	CASSLGGGATEAFF	TGTGCCAGCAGCTTAGGGGGGGGCGCCACTGAAGCTTTCTTT
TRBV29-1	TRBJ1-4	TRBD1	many	CSVHGQGLGRDEKLFF	TGCAGCGTACACGGACAGGGGCTTGGCCGTGATGAAAAACTGTTTTTT
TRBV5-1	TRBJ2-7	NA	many	CASSADSYEQYF	TGCGCCAGCAGCGCAGACAGCTACGAGCAGTACTTC
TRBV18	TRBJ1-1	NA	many	CASSPHTEAFF	TGTGCCAGCTCACCTCACACTGAAGCTTTCTTT
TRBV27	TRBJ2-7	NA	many	CAVDRTKGPYEQYF	TGTGCCGTGGACAGAACAAAGGGCCCCTACGAGCAGTACTTC
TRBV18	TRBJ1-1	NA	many	CASSPPSRENTEAFF	TGTGCCAGCTCACCCCCGTCGCGAGAGAACACTGAAGCTTTCTTT
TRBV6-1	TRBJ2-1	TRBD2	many	CASTSGSGVLEQFF	TGTGCCAGCACCTCGGGTAGCGGGGTCCTTGAGCAGTTCTTC
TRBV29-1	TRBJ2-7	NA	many	CSVIGAYEQYF	TGCAGCGTAATTGGAGCCTACGAGCAGTACTTC
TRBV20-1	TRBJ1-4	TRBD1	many	CSARPTGGKNEKLFF	TGCAGTGCTAGGCCTACAGGGGGCAAGAATGAAAAACTGTTTTTT
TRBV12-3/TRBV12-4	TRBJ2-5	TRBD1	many	CASSRTGGEETQYF	TGTGCCAGCAGTCGCACAGGGGGAGAAGAGACCCAGTACTTC